This TCR beta chain was observed in a study of identical twins. TCRdb re-analysed the 5' RACE reads in MiXCR, keeping a single row per CDR3 protein. This repertoire shows approximately 890,000 distinct CDR3 sequences, around an eighth found once; its top ten account for about 1.5%. From germline, CDR1 is ENHRY and CDR2 SYGVKD. This CDR3 region has 12 residues. With 10 bases removed from V and 5 bases from J, the gap between germline ends came to 14 bases. This clonotype was seen only a few times. The same sample was also studied in work on yellow fever vaccine responses in identical twins.

V gene TRBV10-3 combines with J gene TRBJ1-1; D ambiguous. This receptor was identified in a woman aged 18 to 35 in good health. The specimen sequenced was PBMCs. The CDR3 here is CATARSETEAFF. In nucleotides, the CDR3 is TGTGCCACCGCGCGGAGTGAAACTGAAGCTTTCTTT.